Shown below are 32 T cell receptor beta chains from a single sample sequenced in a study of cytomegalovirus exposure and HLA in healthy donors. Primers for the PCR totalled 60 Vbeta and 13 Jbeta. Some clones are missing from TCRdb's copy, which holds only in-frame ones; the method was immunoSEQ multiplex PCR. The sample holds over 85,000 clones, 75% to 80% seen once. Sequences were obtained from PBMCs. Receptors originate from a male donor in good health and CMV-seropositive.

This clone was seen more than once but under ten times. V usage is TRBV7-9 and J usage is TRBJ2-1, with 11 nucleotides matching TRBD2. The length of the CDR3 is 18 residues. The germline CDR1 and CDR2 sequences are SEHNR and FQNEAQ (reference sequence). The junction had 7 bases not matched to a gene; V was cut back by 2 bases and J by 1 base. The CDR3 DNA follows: TGTGCCAGCAGCTTACCAAGCGGACTAGCGGGTTCCTACAATGAGCAGTTCTTC. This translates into CASSLPSGLAGSYNEQFF.

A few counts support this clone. Here the CDR3 reads CSTRGQRGGEQFF. The CDR3 bases are TGCAGCACCCGCGGACAGCGCGGCGGTGAGCAGTTCTTC. This sequence joins TRBV29-1 and TRBJ2-1, with D possibly matching TRBD1 (6 bases). Deletions cut 8 bases from V and 9 bases from J, with 20 bases between. CDR1 and CDR2 from the germline V gene are SQVTM and ANQGSEA. The length of the CDR3 is 13 residues.

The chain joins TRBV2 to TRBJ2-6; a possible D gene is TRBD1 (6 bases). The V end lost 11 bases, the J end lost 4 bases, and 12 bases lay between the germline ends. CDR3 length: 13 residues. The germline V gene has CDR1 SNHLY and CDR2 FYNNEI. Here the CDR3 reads CAGAGTGANVLTF. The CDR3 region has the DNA TGTGCCGGTGCAGGGACAGGGGCCAACGTCCTGACTTTC.

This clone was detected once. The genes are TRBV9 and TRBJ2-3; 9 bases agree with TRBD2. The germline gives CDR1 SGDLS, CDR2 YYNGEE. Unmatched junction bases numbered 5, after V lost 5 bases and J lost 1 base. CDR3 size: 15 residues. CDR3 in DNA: TGTGCCAGCAGGGCGGGACTAGCAGGCACAGATACGCAGTATTTT. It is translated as CASRAGLAGTDTQYF. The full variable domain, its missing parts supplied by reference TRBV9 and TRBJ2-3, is DSGVTQTPKHLITATGQRVTLRCSPRSGDLSVYWYQQSLDQGLQFLIQYYNGEERAKGNILERFSAQQFPDLHSELNLSSLELGDSALYFCASRAGLAGTDTQYFGPGTRLTVL.

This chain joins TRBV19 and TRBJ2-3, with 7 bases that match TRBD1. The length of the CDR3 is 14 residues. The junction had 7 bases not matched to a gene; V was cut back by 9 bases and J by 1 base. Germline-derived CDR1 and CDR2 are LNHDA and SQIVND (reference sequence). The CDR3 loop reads CASTNTGGTDTQYF. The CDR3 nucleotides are TGTGCCAGCACTAATACAGGGGGCACAGATACGCAGTATTTT.

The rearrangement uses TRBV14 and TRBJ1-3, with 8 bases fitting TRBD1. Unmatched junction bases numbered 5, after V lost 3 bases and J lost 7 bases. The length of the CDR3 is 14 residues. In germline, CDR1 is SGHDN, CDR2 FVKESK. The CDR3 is CASSQDRERNTIYF. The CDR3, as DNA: TGTGCCAGCAGCCAGGACAGGGAACGGAACACCATATATTTT.

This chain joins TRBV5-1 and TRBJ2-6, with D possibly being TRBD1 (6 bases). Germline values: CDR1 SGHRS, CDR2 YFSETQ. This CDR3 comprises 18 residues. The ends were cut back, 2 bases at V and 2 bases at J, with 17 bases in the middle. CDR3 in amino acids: CASSLWGPRSPGANVLTF. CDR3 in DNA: TGCGCCAGCAGCTTATGGGGGCCCCGGTCCCCTGGGGCCAACGTCCTGACTTTC.

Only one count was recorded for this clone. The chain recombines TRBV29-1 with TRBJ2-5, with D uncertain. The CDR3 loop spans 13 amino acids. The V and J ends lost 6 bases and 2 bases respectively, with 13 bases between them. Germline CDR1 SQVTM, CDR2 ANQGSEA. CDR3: CSVKQTPQETQYF. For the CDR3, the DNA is TGCAGCGTGAAACAGACACCTCAAGAGACCCAGTACTTC.

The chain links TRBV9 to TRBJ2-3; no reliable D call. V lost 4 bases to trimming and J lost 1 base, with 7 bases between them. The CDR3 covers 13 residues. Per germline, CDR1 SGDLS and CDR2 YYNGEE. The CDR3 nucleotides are TGTGCCAGCAGCATAAGCGGCACAGATACGCAGTATTTT. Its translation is CASSISGTDTQYF.

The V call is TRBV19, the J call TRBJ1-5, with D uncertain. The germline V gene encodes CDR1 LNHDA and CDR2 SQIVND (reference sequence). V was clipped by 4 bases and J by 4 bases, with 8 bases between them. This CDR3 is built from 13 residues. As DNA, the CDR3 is TGTGCCAGTAGTAGCCAGATAAATCAGCCCCAGCATTTT. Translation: CASSSQINQPQHF.

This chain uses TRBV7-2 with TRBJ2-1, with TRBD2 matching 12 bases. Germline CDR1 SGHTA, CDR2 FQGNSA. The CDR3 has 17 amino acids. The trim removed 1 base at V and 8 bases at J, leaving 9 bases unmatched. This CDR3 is CASSLVKGLAGAHEQFF. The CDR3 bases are TGTGCCAGCAGCTTAGTCAAGGGACTAGCGGGTGCCCATGAGCAGTTCTTC.

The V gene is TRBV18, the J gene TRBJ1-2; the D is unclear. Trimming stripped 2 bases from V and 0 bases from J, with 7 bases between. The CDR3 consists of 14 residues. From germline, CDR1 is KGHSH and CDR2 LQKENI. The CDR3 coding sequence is TGTGCCAGCTCACCAGACACTCCTAACTATGGCTACACCTTC. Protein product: CASSPDTPNYGYTF.

CDR3 region: CAISQTPGQSYEQYF. The DNA for the CDR3 is TGTGCCATCAGCCAGACTCCGGGACAGTCGTACGAGCAGTACTTC. V gene TRBV10-3 combines with J gene TRBJ2-7; 7 bases map to TRBD1. V trimming: 6 bases; J trimming: 4 bases; junction bases outside the gene matches: 12. Germline V gene sequence: CDR1 ENHRY, CDR2 SYGVKD. The CDR3 consists of 15 residues.

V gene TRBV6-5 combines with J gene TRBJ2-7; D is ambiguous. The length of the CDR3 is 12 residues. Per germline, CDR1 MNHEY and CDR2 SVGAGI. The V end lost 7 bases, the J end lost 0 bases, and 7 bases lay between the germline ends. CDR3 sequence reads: CASTSFSYEQYF. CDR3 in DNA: TGTGCCAGCACCTCGTTCTCCTACGAGCAGTACTTC.

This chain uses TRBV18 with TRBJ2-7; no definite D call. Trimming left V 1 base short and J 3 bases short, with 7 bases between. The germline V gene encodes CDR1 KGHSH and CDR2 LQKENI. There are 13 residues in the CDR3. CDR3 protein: CASSPQHSYEQYF. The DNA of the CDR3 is TGTGCCAGCTCACCACAGCACAGCTACGAGCAGTACTTC.

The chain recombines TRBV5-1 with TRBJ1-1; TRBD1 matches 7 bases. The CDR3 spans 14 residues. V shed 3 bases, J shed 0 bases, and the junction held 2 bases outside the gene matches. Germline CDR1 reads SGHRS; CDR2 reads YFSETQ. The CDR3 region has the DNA TGCGCCAGCAGCTCGGGACAGATGAACACTGAAGCTTTCTTT. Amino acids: CASSSGQMNTEAFF.

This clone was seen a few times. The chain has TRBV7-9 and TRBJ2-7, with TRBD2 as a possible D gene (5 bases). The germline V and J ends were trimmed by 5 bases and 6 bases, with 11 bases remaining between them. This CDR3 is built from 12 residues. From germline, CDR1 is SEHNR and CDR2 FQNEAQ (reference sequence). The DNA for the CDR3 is TGTGCCAGCAGCGACGGGGTACTCGAGCAGTACTTC. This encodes CASSDGVLEQYF.

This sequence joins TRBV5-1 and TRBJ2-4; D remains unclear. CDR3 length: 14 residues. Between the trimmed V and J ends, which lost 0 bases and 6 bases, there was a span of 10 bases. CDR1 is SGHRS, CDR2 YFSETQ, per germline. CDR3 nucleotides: TGCGCCAGCAGCTTGGGTGACATAGGAAACATTCAGTACTTC. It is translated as CASSLGDIGNIQYF.

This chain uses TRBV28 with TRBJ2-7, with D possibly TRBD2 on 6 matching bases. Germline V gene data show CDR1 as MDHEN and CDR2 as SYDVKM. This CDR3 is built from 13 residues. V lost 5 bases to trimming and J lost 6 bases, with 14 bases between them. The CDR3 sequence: CASSRGSTSEQYF. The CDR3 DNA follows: TGTGCCAGCAGTCGGGGGAGTACGAGCGAGCAGTACTTC.

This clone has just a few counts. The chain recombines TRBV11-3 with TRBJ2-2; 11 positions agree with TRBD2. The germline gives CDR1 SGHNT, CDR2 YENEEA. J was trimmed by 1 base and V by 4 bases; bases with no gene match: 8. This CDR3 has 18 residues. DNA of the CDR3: TGTGCCAGCAGCTCCTCAACTAGCGGGAGCGGGAACACCGGGGAGCTGTTTTTT. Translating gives CASSSSTSGSGNTGELFF.

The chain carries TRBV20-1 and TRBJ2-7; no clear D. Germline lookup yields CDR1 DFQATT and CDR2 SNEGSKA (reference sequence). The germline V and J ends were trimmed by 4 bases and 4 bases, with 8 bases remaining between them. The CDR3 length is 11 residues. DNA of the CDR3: TGCAGTGCTACCCCAACTTACGAGCAGTACTTC. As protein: CSATPTYEQYF.

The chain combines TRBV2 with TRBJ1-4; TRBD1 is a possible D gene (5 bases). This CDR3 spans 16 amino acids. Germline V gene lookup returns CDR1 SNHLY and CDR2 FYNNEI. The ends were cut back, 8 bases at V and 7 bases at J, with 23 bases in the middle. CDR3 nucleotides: TGTGCCAGCGAAGGGATACTAACGGACAAAGCTGAAAAACTGTTTTTT. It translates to CASEGILTDKAEKLFF.

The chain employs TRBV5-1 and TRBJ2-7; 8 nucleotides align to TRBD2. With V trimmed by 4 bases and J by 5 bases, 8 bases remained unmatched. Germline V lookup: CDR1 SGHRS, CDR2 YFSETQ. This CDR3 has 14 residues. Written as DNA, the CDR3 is TGCGCCAGCAGCACCGGACTAGCTACCCACGAGCAGTACTTC. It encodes CASSTGLATHEQYF.

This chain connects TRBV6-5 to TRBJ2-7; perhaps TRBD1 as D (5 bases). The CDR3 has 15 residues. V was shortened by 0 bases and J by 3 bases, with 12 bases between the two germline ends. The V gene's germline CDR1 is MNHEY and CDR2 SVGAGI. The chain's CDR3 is CASSYSDRINYEQYF. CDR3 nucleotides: TGTGCCAGCAGTTACTCCGACAGAATTAACTACGAGCAGTACTTC.

The CDR3 protein is CASRLHGAGYEQYF. CDR3 coding DNA: TGTGCCAGCAGGCTTCATGGGGCAGGCTACGAGCAGTACTTC. This chain uses TRBV6-5 with TRBJ2-7; D might be TRBD1 (5 bases). The CDR3 totals 14 residues. V lost 6 bases and J 3 bases, leaving 15 bases between the germline ends. The V gene's germline CDR1 is MNHEY and CDR2 SVGAGI.

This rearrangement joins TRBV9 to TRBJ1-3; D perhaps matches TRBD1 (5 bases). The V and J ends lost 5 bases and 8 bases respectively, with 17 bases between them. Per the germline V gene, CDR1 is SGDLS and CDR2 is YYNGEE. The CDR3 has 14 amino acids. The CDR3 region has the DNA TGTGCCAGCAGGGGTGACGGGGGTCGGGACACCATATATTTT. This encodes CASRGDGGRDTIYF.

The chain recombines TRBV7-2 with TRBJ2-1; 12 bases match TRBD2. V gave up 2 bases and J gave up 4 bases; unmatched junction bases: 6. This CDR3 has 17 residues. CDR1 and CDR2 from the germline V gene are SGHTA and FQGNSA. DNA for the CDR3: TGTGCCAGCAGCTTAATACGTACTAGCGGGGGGTACAATGAGCAGTTCTTC. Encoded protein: CASSLIRTSGGYNEQFF.

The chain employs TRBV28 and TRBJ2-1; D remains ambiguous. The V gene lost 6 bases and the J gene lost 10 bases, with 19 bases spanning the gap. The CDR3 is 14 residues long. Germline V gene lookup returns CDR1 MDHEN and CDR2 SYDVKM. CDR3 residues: CASSQLAPVVEQFF. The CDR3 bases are TGTGCCAGCAGCCAATTAGCCCCGGTCGTGGAGCAGTTCTTC.

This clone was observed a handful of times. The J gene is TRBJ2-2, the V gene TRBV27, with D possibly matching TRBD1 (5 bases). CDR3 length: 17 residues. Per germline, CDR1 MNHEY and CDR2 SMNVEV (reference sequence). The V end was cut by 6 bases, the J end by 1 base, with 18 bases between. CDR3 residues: CASSTSLGQGNTGELFF. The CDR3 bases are TGTGCCAGCAGCACGTCACTGGGCCAGGGGAACACCGGGGAGCTGTTTTTT.

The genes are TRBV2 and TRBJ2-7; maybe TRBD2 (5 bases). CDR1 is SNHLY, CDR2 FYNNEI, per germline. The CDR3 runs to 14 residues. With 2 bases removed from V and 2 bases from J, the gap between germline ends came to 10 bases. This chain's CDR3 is CASSERGWAYEQYF. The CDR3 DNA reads TGTGCCAGCAGTGAAAGAGGGTGGGCCTACGAGCAGTACTTC.

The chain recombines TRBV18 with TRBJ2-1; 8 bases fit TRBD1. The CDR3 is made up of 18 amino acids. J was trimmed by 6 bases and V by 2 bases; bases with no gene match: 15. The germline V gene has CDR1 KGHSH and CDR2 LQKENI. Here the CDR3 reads CASSPLLSRGLAVNEQFF. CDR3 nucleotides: TGTGCCAGCTCACCATTACTTTCCAGGGGGCTCGCGGTCAATGAGCAGTTCTTC. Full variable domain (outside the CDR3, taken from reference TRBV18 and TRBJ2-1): NAGVMQNPRHLVRRRGQEARLRCSPMKGHSHVYWYRQLPEEGLKFMVYLQKENIIDESGMPKERFSAEFPKEGPSILRIQQVVRGDSAAYFCASSPLLSRGLAVNEQFFGPGTRLTVL.

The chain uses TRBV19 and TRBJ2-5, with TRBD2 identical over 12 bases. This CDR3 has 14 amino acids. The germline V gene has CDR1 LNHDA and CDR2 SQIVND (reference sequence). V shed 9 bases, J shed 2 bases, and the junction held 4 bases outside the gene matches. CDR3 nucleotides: TGTGCCAGCAGGACTAGCGGGACGCAAGAGACCCAGTACTTC. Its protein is CASRTSGTQETQYF.